This record covers a single TCR beta chain. There are 16 residues in the CDR3. Trimming took off 1 base at V and 4 bases at J, with 16 bases between the two ends. In germline, CDR1 is LGHNA, CDR2 YSLEER. Assay: immunoSEQ multiplex PCR; the TCRdb copy retains only in-frame clones and omits some. The sample includes 300,000 to 400,000 clones, approximately 90% seen only once; the top ten take roughly 1%. The record originates from a study of blood T cell repertoires in COVID-19. At the level of the study: From the United States, Italy and Spain came samples of acute and convalescent COVID-19. T cells, B-cell-depleted T cells, or PBMCs supplied cDNA or gDNA.

Clinical history reported by participants formed the basis on which cohorts were assigned. Resolution of symptoms, clearance, or two negative PCRs was present in recovered Cohort 3 donors. The sample was PBMCs or T cells enriched from blood (not recorded which). The chain combines TRBV4-3 with TRBJ1-2, with D hard to call. The sequence was collected from a man between 18 and 29 years old who had recovered from COVID-19. The CDR3 loop is CASSQVSARGFYGYTF. In DNA form, the CDR3 reads TGCGCCAGCAGCCAAGTCAGTGCTAGAGGATTCTATGGCTACACCTTC.